The source of this T cell receptor beta chain is a study of blood T cell repertoires in COVID-19. Study background: COVID-19 samples, acute and convalescent, were from the United States, Italy and Spain. T cells, B-cell-depleted T cells, or PBMCs provided the cDNA or gDNA that served as material.

This CDR3 has 14 residues. Deletions cut 2 bases from V and 4 bases from J, with 10 bases between. Germline CDR1 is SGDLS and CDR2 is YYNGEE. Authors' processing steps: Amplifying reference gene primers gave estimates of nucleated cell counts. Generated by immunoSEQ multiplex PCR, the TCRdb table keeps only in-frame clones and is missing some. V, J and clone size reflect that table, while D and trimming were determined from the DNA. The profile shows around 100,000 clones, just under 80% of them singletons. The chain employs TRBV9 and TRBJ2-1; D not resolved. What was sequenced was peripheral blood. The receptor was derived from a woman in her 70s with acute or convalescent COVID-19. The CDR3 DNA sequence: TGTGCCAGCAGCGTCCCACAACGTTACAATGAGCAGTTCTTC. Its protein is CASSVPQRYNEQFF.